Following are 20 T cell receptor beta chains from one sample sequenced in a study of blood T cell repertoires in COVID-19. Sequencing was performed with immunoSEQ multiplex PCR; in TCRdb, only in-frame clones are kept and a portion is missing. Of approximately 300,000 clones in the sample, 85% were seen once. Specimen: PBMCs or T cells enriched from blood (not recorded which). The receptors were gathered from a young woman who had been exposed to COVID-19.

V gene TRBV7-8 combines with J gene TRBJ1-4; 7 positions match TRBD1. CDR1 and CDR2 (germline): SGHVS, FQNEAQ. This CDR3 is 14 amino acids long. Trimming took 5 bases from V and 1 from J; bases not matched to a gene: 1. In DNA form, the CDR3 reads TGTGCCAGCAGCAACAGGGGAACTAATGAAAAACTGTTTTTT. This gives the protein CASSNRGTNEKLFF.

The chain carries TRBV7-9 and TRBJ1-1; D is ambiguous. CDR1 and CDR2 (germline): SEHNR, FQNEAQ (reference sequence). The length of the CDR3 is 14 residues. V shed 6 bases and J shed 4 bases, with 15 bases lying between them. The CDR3 spells CASRGPGRSTEAFF. The CDR3 DNA reads TGTGCCAGCAGAGGGCCGGGGAGGAGCACTGAAGCTTTCTTT. Variable domain in full (rest from reference TRBV7-9 and TRBJ1-1): DTGVSQNPRHKITKRGQNVTFRCDPISEHNRLYWYRQTLGQGPEFLTYFQNEAQLEKSRLLSDRFSAERPKGSFSTLEIQRTEQGDSAMYLCASRGPGRSTEAFFGQGTRLTVV.

The gene calls are TRBV3-1 (or the pseudogene TRBV3-2) and TRBJ2-1, with 7 bases matching TRBD2. V dropped 3 bases and J dropped 7; count of bases not matched to a gene: 6. This CDR3 has 14 residues. CDR1 LGHDT and CDR2 YNNKEL come from the germline V gene (reference sequence). The CDR3 protein is CASSHNGGGNEQFF. Here the CDR3 DNA reads TGTGCCAGCAGCCATAACGGGGGAGGGAATGAGCAGTTCTTC.

This clone is a singleton in its sample. The chain recombines TRBV24-1 with TRBJ2-3; 9 nucleotides agree with TRBD2. The V gene's germline CDR1 is KGHDR and CDR2 SFDVKD. Trimming removed 4 bases from V and 0 bases from J; junction bases left unmatched: 10. The length of the CDR3 is 18 residues. The CDR3 nucleotides are TGTGCCACCAGTGACGTGGGACTAGCAGGAACTAGCACAGATACGCAGTATTTT. Amino acid sequence: CATSDVGLAGTSTDTQYF.

This chain joins TRBV10-3 and TRBJ2-2, with 9 nucleotides matching TRBD1. Trimming at V came to 10 bases and at J to 2 bases, leaving 11 bases not matched to a gene. In germline, CDR1 is ENHRY, CDR2 SYGVKD. The length of the CDR3 is 16 residues. This CDR3 is CATSEGDRVNTGELFF. The DNA of the CDR3 is TGTGCCACCTCGGAAGGGGACAGGGTTAACACCGGGGAGCTGTTTTTT.

The V gene is TRBV27, the J gene TRBJ2-7; 7 bases map to TRBD2. The CDR3 has 16 amino acids. Germline CDR1 and CDR2: MNHEY and SMNVEV (reference sequence). Trimming took 0 bases from V and 6 from J; bases not matched to a gene: 11. CDR3 sequence reads: CASSLSSGLSPSEQYF. The CDR3 nucleotides read TGTGCCAGCAGTTTATCTTCGGGACTATCCCCGTCCGAGCAGTACTTC.

The genes are TRBV5-1 and TRBJ1-4; 8 bases align to TRBD1. Losses at the gene ends were 4 bases for V and 8 bases for J; bases not matched to a gene: 10. CDR3 length: 15 residues. Germline CDR1 and CDR2: SGHRS and YFSETQ. This CDR3 reads CASSPPAQGGEKLFF. CDR3 nucleotide sequence: TGCGCCAGCAGCCCCCCGGCACAGGGGGGCGAAAAACTGTTTTTT.

The V call is TRBV7-3, the J call TRBJ1-6, with a possible D match to TRBD1 (5 bases). Trimming removed 2 bases from V and 5 bases from J, with 16 bases in between. The CDR3 consists of 17 residues. Germline CDR1 and CDR2: SGHTA and FQGTGA. In nucleotides, the CDR3 is TGTGCCAGCAGCTTAGGGGTGAGCGGGACCAATAATTCACCCCTCCACTTT. Translation: CASSLGVSGTNNSPLHF.

The chain is built from TRBV11-3 and TRBJ2-1, with 12 bases lining up with TRBD2. The CDR3 consists of 17 residues. CDR1 SGHNT and CDR2 YENEEA come from the germline V gene. With 1 base clipped from V and 9 bases from J, the junction kept 10 bases outside the gene matches. The CDR3 protein is CASSLGRRTSGKGEQFF. The CDR3 nucleotides read TGTGCCAGCAGCTTAGGACGGAGGACTAGCGGGAAGGGTGAGCAGTTCTTC.

The rearrangement links TRBV30 to TRBJ1-2; TRBD1 agrees at 7 bases. Germline trimming cut 5 bases from V and 3 bases from J; bases unmatched to any gene: 3. Germline V gene data show CDR1 as GTSNPN and CDR2 as SVGIG (reference sequence). This CDR3 has 12 residues. CDR3: CAWDRDDYGYTF. The CDR3, as DNA: TGTGCCTGGGACAGGGACGACTATGGCTACACCTTC.

This sequence joins TRBV7-9 and TRBJ2-1; TRBD2 might be the D (6 bases). CDR3 length equals 15 residues. CDR1 is SEHNR, CDR2 FQNEAQ, per germline (reference sequence). The V end lost 2 bases, the J end lost 5 bases, and 13 bases lay between the germline ends. The CDR3 sequence: CASSLRWDFHNEQFF. As DNA, the CDR3 is TGTGCCAGCAGCTTACGTTGGGACTTTCACAATGAGCAGTTCTTC.

This chain links TRBV29-1 with TRBJ1-1; possible D gene TRBD1, 6 bases. Germline CDR1 SQVTM, CDR2 ANQGSEA. The length of the CDR3 is 13 residues. With 1 base removed from V and 7 bases from J, the gap between germline ends came to 13 bases. CDR3 sequence reads: CSVEGEGGFEAFF. For the CDR3, the DNA is TGCAGCGTTGAAGGGGAGGGGGGCTTTGAAGCTTTCTTT.

Concerning this clone: A read error may explain this, as a much larger clone is one base away. The same CDR3 can be traced to other DNA sequences in this sample. The rearrangement joins TRBV5-4 to TRBJ1-1; 10 bases are a match to TRBD1. Germline CDR1 SGHNT, CDR2 YYREEE (reference sequence). CDR3 length equals 15 residues. CDR3 in amino acids: CASSTTGGLNTEAFF. The CDR3 nucleotides read TGTGCCAGCAGCACGACAGGGGGCCTGAACACTGAAGCTTTCTTC.

This chain connects TRBV6-1 to TRBJ1-6, with 9 bases lining up with TRBD1. CDR3 size: 14 residues. With 2 bases clipped from V and 13 bases from J, the junction kept 6 bases outside the gene matches. From germline, CDR1 is MNHNS and CDR2 SASEGT. CDR3 nucleotides: TGTGCCAGCAGTGAAAACTTAGGACAGGGGCCCCTCCACTTT. Encoded protein: CASSENLGQGPLHF.

This clone was counted a single time. The J gene is TRBJ1-2, the V gene TRBV9, with D uncertain. V lost 4 bases and J 4 bases, leaving 11 bases between the germline ends. The CDR3 spans 13 residues. Looked up from germline, CDR1 is SGDLS and CDR2 is YYNGEE. The CDR3 DNA sequence: TGTGCCAGCAGCCGAGAAGCGGGCTATGGCTACACCTTC. Translating gives CASSREAGYGYTF.

The chain joins TRBV28 to TRBJ1-2; D is ambiguous. The CDR3 is 11 amino acids. The germline V and J ends were trimmed by 3 bases and 6 bases, with 5 bases remaining between them. Germline V lookup: CDR1 MDHEN, CDR2 SYDVKM. The CDR3 sequence: CASSFEDGYTF. CDR3 coding DNA: TGTGCCAGCAGTTTTGAGGATGGCTACACCTTC.

This chain joins TRBV30 and TRBJ2-7; D not resolved. Germline CDR1 reads GTSNPN; CDR2 reads SVGIG (reference sequence). The CDR3 runs to 12 residues. V lost 2 bases, J lost 1 base, and 6 bases lay in between. CDR3 sequence (DNA): TGTGCCTGGAGTCCGAGGTCCTACGAGCAGTACTTC. Its translation: CAWSPRSYEQYF.

The genes are TRBV13 and TRBJ1-1; 8 nucleotides agree with TRBD1. The ends lost 5 bases at V and 2 bases at J; junction bases unmatched: 7. Germline lookup yields CDR1 PRHDT and CDR2 FYEKMQ (reference sequence). This CDR3 has 15 residues. The CDR3 region has the DNA TGTGCCAGCAGCCCCAGGGGGCTAGCCAACACTGAAGCTTTCTTT. It yields the protein CASSPRGLANTEAFF. Full variable domain (remainder filled in from reference TRBV13 and TRBJ1-1): AAGVIQSPRHLIKEKRETATLKCYPIPRHDTVYWYQQGPGQDPQFLISFYEKMQSDKGSIPDRFSAQQFSDYHSELNMSSLELGDSALYFCASSPRGLANTEAFFGQGTRLTVV.

The chain links TRBV7-2 to TRBJ2-7, with 7 bases aligning to TRBD2. This CDR3 is built from 12 residues. The trim removed 8 bases at V and 3 bases at J, leaving 4 bases unmatched. Germline-derived CDR1 and CDR2 are SGHTA and FQGNSA. The CDR3 coding sequence is TGTGCCAGCGGGAAGCGGGACTACGAGCAGTACTTC. Its protein product is CASGKRDYEQYF.

In DNA, the CDR3 is TGTGCCAGCAGTTACACAGCTTCCTACGAGCAGTACTTC. The encoded protein is CASSYTASYEQYF. The chain uses TRBV6-5 and TRBJ2-7; no clear D gene. This CDR3 contains 13 residues. The V gene lost 2 bases and the J gene lost 1 base, with 6 bases spanning the gap. Germline V gene data show CDR1 as MNHEY and CDR2 as SVGAGI.